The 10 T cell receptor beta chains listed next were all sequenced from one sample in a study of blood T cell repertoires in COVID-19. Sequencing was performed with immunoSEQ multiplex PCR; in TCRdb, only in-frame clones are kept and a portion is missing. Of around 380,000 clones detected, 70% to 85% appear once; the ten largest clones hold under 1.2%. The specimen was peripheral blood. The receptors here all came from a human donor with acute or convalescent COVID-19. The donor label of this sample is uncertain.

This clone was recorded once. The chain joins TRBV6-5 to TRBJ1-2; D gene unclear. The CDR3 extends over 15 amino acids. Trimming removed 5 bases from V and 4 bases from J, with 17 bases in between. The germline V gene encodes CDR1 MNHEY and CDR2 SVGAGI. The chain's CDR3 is CASSIPTTGSYGYTF. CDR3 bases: TGTGCCAGCAGTATCCCCACGACGGGAAGCTATGGCTACACCTTC.

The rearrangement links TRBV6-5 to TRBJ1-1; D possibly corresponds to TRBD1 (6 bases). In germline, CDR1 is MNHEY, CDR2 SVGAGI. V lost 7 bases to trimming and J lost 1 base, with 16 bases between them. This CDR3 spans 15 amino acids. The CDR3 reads CASTPGQWRNTEAFF. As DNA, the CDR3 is TGTGCCAGCACCCCTGGACAGTGGAGGAACACTGAAGCTTTCTTT.

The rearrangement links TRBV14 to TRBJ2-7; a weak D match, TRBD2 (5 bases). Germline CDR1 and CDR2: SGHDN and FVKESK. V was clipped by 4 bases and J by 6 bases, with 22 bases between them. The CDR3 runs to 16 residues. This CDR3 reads CASSRGKGWERGEQYF. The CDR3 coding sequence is TGTGCCAGCAGCCGAGGGAAGGGTTGGGAAAGAGGCGAGCAGTACTTC.

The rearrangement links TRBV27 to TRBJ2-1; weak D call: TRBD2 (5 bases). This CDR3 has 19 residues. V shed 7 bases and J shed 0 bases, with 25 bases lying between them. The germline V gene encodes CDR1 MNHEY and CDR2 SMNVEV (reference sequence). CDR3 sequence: CASMSVAYRTLSSYNEQFF. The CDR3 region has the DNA TGTGCCAGCATGTCAGTAGCGTACCGTACCTTAAGCTCCTACAATGAGCAGTTCTTC.

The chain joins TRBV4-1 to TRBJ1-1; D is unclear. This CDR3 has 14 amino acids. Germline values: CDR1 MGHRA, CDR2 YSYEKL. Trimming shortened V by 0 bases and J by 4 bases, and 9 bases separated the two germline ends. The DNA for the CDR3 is TGCGCCAGCAGCCAAGAGTCGGCAGGCACTGAAGCTTTCTTT. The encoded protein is CASSQESAGTEAFF.

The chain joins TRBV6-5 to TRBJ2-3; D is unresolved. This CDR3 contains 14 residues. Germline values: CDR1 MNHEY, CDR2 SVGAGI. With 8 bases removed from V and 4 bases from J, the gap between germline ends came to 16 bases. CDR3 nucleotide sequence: TGTGCCAGCGCGCTAAGCGTAGGCCCAGATACGCAGTATTTT. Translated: CASALSVGPDTQYF.

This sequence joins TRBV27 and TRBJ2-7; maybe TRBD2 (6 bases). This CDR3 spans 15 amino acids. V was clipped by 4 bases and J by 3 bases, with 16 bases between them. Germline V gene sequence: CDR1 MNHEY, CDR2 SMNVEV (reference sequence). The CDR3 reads CASSSGRRAIYEQYF. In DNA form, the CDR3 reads TGTGCCAGCAGTTCGGGGAGGCGCGCGATCTACGAGCAGTACTTC.

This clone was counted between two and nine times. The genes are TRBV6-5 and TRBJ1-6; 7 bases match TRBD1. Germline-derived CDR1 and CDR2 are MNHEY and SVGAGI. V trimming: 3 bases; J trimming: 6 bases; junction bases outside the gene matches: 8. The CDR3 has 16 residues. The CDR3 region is CASSYGSDRTNSPLHF. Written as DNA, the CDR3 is TGTGCCAGCAGTTATGGATCGGACAGGACTAATTCACCCCTCCACTTT.

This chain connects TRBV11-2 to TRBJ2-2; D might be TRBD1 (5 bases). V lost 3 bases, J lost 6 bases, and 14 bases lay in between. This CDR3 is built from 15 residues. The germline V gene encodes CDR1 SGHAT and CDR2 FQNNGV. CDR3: CASSFAQGPAGELFF. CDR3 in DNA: TGTGCCAGCAGCTTTGCGCAGGGTCCCGCCGGGGAGCTGTTTTTT. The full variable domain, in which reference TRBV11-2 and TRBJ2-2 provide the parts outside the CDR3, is EAGVAQSPRYKIIEKRQSVAFWCNPISGHATLYWYQQILGQGPKLLIQFQNNGVVDDSQLPKDRFSAERLKGVDSTLKIQPAKLEDSAVYLCASSFAQGPAGELFFGEGSRLTVL.

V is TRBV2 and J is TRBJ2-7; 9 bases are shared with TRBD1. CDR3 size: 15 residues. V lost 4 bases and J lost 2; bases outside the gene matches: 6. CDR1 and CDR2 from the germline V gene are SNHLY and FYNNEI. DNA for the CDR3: TGTGCCAGCAGTGGGGGACAGGGAGTAGCCTACGAGCAGTACTTC. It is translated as CASSGGQGVAYEQYF.